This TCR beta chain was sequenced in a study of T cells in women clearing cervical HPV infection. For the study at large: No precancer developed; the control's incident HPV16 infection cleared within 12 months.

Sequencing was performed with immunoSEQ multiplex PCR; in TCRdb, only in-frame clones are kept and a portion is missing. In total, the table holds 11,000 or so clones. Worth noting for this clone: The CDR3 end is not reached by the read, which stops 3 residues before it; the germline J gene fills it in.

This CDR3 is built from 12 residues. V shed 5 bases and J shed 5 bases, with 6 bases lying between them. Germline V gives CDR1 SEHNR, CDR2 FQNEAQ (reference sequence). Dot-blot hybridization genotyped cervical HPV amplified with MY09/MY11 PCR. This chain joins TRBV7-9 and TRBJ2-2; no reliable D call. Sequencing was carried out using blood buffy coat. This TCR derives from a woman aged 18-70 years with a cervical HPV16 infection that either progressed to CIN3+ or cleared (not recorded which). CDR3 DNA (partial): TGTGCCAGCAGCCAAGGTACCGGGGAG. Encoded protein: CASSQGTGE. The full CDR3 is CASSQGTGELFF.